Following are 13 T cell receptor beta chains from one sample sequenced in a study of control samples from healthy donors and cancer patients (dated by TCRdb to 2020 to 2021). The library was generated by the immunoSEQ multiplex PCR assay. TCRdb took this table from immuneACCESS and kept in-frame rearrangements with V and J called. Such tables lack part of the clones; where checked against another copy, unresolved V genes explain under half of the gap, and the rest is unexplained. Per the sample table, the count is about 200,000 clones. The ten biggest clones cover roughly 2% of the sample. Sequenced input: blood. The receptors shown here come from a woman younger than 45 in good health.

The rearrangement links TRBV30 to TRBJ1-1; TRBD1 might be the D (5 bases). The CDR3 runs 16 residues. V dropped 0 bases and J dropped 3 bases, with 17 bases sitting between them. Germline V gene lookup returns CDR1 GTSNPN and CDR2 SVGIG (reference sequence). As DNA, the CDR3 is TGTGCCTGGAGTGTCGTCAATACAGAAGGGGACACTGAAGCTTTCTTT. Its protein is CAWSVVNTEGDTEAFF.

The genes are TRBV7-9 and TRBJ2-7; tentative D call: TRBD1 (6 bases). The CDR3 is 14 residues long. The germline CDR1 and CDR2 sequences are SEHNR and FQNEAQ (reference sequence). Trimming shortened V by 1 base and J by 5 bases, and 12 bases separated the two germline ends. The CDR3 sequence is CASSLVAGANEQYF. In DNA, the CDR3 is TGTGCCAGCAGCTTAGTCGCAGGGGCGAACGAGCAGTACTTC. Drawing the rest from reference TRBV7-9 and TRBJ2-7, the complete variable domain is DTGVSQNPRHKITKRGQNVTFRCDPISEHNRLYWYRQTLGQGPEFLTYFQNEAQLEKSRLLSDRFSAERPKGSFSTLEIQRTEQGDSAMYLCASSLVAGANEQYFGPGTRLTVT.

The chain links TRBV6-5 to TRBJ1-5, with 8 nucleotides matching TRBD1. After removal of 5 bases from V and 11 bases from J, the junction contained 11 bases not matched to a gene. Germline V gene sequence: CDR1 MNHEY, CDR2 SVGAGI. The CDR3 covers 14 residues. In DNA, the CDR3 is TGTGCCAGCAGTCCGGGACAGGAGGAAGCGACCCAGCATTTT. As protein: CASSPGQEEATQHF.

The gene calls are TRBV2 and TRBJ2-7; TRBD1 is a possible D gene (5 bases). The CDR3 has 12 amino acids. Per germline, CDR1 SNHLY and CDR2 FYNNEI. The V and J ends lost 8 bases and 0 bases respectively, with 8 bases between them. CDR3 nucleotide sequence: TGTGCCAGCTTCAGGGACTCCTACGAGCAGTACTTC. It translates to CASFRDSYEQYF.

The chain uses TRBV6-6 and TRBJ2-5, with 7 bases identical to TRBD2. The CDR3 has 15 amino acids. V shed 6 bases and J 2 bases; nucleotides not matched to a gene: 9. Germline lookup yields CDR1 MNHNY and CDR2 SVGAGI (reference sequence). CDR3 nucleotide sequence: TGTGCCAGCAGGAAAGCCCTGGGGGGGCAAGAGACCCAGTACTTC. This translates into CASRKALGGQETQYF.

The chain joins TRBV10-1 to TRBJ2-3, with D unresolved. CDR1 is WNHNN and CDR2 is SYGVQD in the germline V gene (reference sequence). V lost 2 bases and J lost 2, with 17 bases in between. There are 17 residues in the CDR3. CDR3 region: CASSEPTRTPATDTQYF. In DNA, the CDR3 is TGCGCCAGCAGTGAGCCGACCCGGACCCCAGCCACAGATACGCAGTATTTT.

The V call is TRBV27, the J call TRBJ1-5, with 10 positions matching TRBD1. The V and J ends lost 3 bases and 4 bases, in that order; junction bases with no gene match: 6. The germline V gene has CDR1 MNHEY and CDR2 SMNVEV (reference sequence). The CDR3 runs 16 residues. Here the CDR3 DNA reads TGTGCCAGCAGTTTTTCGACAGGGGGCGCAAATCAGCCCCAGCATTTT. It encodes CASSFSTGGANQPQHF.

The chain's CDR3 is CASSYSTFMAFF. The CDR3 nucleotides read TGTGCCAGCAGTTACTCTACCTTTATGGCTTTCTTT. V is TRBV6-2 or TRBV6-3 and J is TRBJ1-1; D remains ambiguous. Trimming removed 0 bases from V and 11 bases from J, with 10 bases in between. CDR3 length: 12 residues. Germline CDR1 is MNHEY and CDR2 is SVGEGT.

This chain connects TRBV7-9 to TRBJ1-2, with D possibly matching TRBD1 (5 bases). There are 15 residues in the CDR3. Germline V lookup: CDR1 SEHNR, CDR2 FQNEAQ (reference sequence). V gave up 0 bases and J gave up 5 bases, with 13 bases separating them. The CDR3 DNA sequence: TGTGCCAGCAGCTTAGCGCTCGGCGCAGGGTATGGCTACACCTTC. Translation: CASSLALGAGYGYTF.

DNA of the CDR3: TGTGCCAGCAGTCGCCAGGGACTAGCTCTAGAGACCCAGTACTTC. Its protein is CASSRQGLALETQYF. The rearrangement joins TRBV2 to TRBJ2-5, with 9 bases identical to TRBD2. The length of the CDR3 is 15 residues. J was trimmed by 4 bases and V by 5 bases; bases with no gene match: 8. Per the germline V gene, CDR1 is SNHLY and CDR2 is FYNNEI.

The chain recombines TRBV4-3 with TRBJ1-2; tentative D call: TRBD1 (5 bases). Between the trimmed V and J ends, which lost 0 bases and 4 bases, there was a span of 21 bases. This CDR3 is built from 18 residues. The germline gives CDR1 LGHNA, CDR2 YSLEER. CDR3 residues: CASSQDWGTDHLLYGYTF. The CDR3 coding sequence is TGCGCCAGCAGCCAAGATTGGGGGACGGACCATCTCCTCTATGGCTACACCTTC.

V and J are TRBV18 and TRBJ2-7, with TRBD1 identical over 9 bases. The germline V gene has CDR1 KGHSH and CDR2 LQKENI. CDR3 length: 16 amino acids. The V segment lost 1 base and the J segment 5 bases; nucleotides outside the gene matches: 9. The CDR3 DNA reads as TGTGCCAGCTCACCACTAGATTCCGGGACAGGGAACGAGCAGTACTTC. This encodes CASSPLDSGTGNEQYF. Filled out from reference TRBV18 and TRBJ2-7, the complete variable domain reads NAGVMQNPRHLVRRRGQEARLRCSPMKGHSHVYWYRQLPEEGLKFMVYLQKENIIDESGMPKERFSAEFPKEGPSILRIQQVVRGDSAAYFCASSPLDSGTGNEQYFGPGTRLTVT.

The V call is TRBV4-1, the J call TRBJ1-2; D not resolved. The germline CDR1 and CDR2 sequences are MGHRA and YSYEKL. With 1 base removed from V and 8 bases from J, the gap between germline ends came to 20 bases. This CDR3 has 16 residues. CDR3 in DNA: TGCGCCAGCAGCCAAGCTACGGTCTTCCGTCGCGGGGGCTACACCTTC. Its translation: CASSQATVFRRGGYTF.